Sequencing of this T cell receptor (beta chain) was carried out in a study of shared clonotypes between healthy human individuals. Study information: Ranging from 18 to 49 in age, donors were a couple of women and a few men.

V was pared by 8 bases and J by 8 bases, with 11 bases of the junction left unmatched. CDR1 and CDR2 from the germline V gene are LNHDA and SQIVND (reference sequence). CDR3 size: 13 residues. On this clone itself: The target antigen is unknown.

The authors ran the assay at deep level. TCRdb keeps only in-frame clones here, not all; method: immunoSEQ multiplex PCR. The table includes over a million clones, 70% to 80% detected once. General study points: Of the naive CD4 clonotypes, roughly 5.5% were shared across a handful of donors.

Sequencing input: memory CD4+ T cells from PBMCs. Subset meaning: CD45RA-negative fraction. This TCR was sampled from a man younger than 35 in good health. Some clones in this sample may be carry-over from other donors' samples. V gene TRBV19 combines with J gene TRBJ1-2; TRBD1 aligns across 7 bases. In nucleotides, the CDR3 is TGTGCCAGTTCGGGACAGACCTTGGGGGGCTACACCTTC. Amino acids: CASSGQTLGGYTF.